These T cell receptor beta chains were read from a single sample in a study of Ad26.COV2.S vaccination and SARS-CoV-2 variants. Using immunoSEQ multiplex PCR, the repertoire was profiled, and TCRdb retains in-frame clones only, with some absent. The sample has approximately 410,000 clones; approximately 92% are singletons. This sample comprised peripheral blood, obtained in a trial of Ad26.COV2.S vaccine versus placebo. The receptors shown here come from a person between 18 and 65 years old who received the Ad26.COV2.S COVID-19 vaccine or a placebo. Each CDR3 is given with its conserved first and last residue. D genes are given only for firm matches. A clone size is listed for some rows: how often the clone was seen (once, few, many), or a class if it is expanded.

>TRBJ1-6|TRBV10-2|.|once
TGCGCCAGCAGTGTGCAAAGGATTTCACCCCTCCACTTT
CASSVQRISPLHF
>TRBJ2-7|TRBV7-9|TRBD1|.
TGTGCCAGCAATCAGGACAGGGGCTACGAGCAGTACTTC
CASNQDRGYEQYF
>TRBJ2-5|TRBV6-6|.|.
TGTGCCAGCAGTTACGCCGAGGGTCAGTTCCAAGAGACCCAGTACTTC
CASSYAEGQFQETQYF
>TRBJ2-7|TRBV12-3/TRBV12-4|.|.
TGTGCCAGCAGTAGTATGACGGGGGAGCAGTACTTC
CASSSMTGEQYF
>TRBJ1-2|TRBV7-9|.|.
TGTGCCAGCAGCCCGTACCTAGAGGGCTACACCTTC
CASSPYLEGYTF
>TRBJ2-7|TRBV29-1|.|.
TGCAGCGTTAGATGGGACTACGAGCAGTACTTC
CSVRWDYEQYF
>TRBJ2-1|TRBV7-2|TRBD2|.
TGTGCCAGCAGCGGGGGCCAGCGGGGGGACAATGAGCAGTTCTTC
CASSGGQRGDNEQFF
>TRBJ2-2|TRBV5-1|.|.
TGCGCCAGCAGCTTGGTCTTGGGTACCGGGGAGCTGTTTTTT
CASSLVLGTGELFF
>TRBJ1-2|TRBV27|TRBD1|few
TGTGCCAGCAGTTCTACCAGGGGGACGTATGGCTACACCTTC
CASSSTRGTYGYTF
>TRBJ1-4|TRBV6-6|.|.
TGTGCCAGCAGTTACTTACAGGCGGTGGAAAAACTGTTTTTT
CASSYLQAVEKLFF
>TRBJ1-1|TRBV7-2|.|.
TGTGCCAGCAGCTTTGAGGGGCTGGACACTGAAGCTTTCTTT
CASSFEGLDTEAFF
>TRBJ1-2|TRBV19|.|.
TGTGCCAGTAGTATTTTCTCGCAGGGCTTCTATGGCTACACCTTC
CASSIFSQGFYGYTF
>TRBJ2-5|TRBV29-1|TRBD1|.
TGCAGCGTTGAACACACAGGGGGCGTGGAGACCCAGTACTTC
CSVEHTGGVETQYF
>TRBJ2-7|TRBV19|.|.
TGTGCCAGTAGTATGGTCGGGGCGAGCTACGAGCAGTACTTC
CASSMVGASYEQYF
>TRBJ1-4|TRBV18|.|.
TGTGCCAGCTCAGACAGGAGTCCCGCAACTAATGAAAAACTGTTTTTT
CASSDRSPATNEKLFF
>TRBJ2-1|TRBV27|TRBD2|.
TGTGCCAGCAGTTTAGGCGGGCCACTAGCGGGGGGGCTCAATGAGCAGTTCTTC
CASSLGGPLAGGLNEQFF
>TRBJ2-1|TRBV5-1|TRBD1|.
TGCGCCAGCAGCTTGCTTCCAGTGGGACAGCTTTACAATGAGCAGTTCTTC
CASSLLPVGQLYNEQFF
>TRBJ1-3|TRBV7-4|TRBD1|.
TGTGCCAGCAGCCTTACTATGGACAGGGGGAACGGAAACACCATATATTTT
CASSLTMDRGNGNTIYF
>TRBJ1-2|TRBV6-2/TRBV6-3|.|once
TGTGCCAGCACCCCCACGGAGGTCGGTGGCTACACCTTC
CASTPTEVGGYTF
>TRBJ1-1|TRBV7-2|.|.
TGTGCCAGCAGCACGAAATCGGGGACTGAAGCTTTCTTT
CASSTKSGTEAFF
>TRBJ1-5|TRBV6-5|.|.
TGTGCCAGCAGGGACGACCGGGGGAGCAATCAGCCCCAGCATTTT
CASRDDRGSNQPQHF
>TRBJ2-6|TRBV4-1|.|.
TGCGCCAGCAGCCAAGTGGGGGCTGGGGCCAACGTCCTGACTTTC
CASSQVGAGANVLTF
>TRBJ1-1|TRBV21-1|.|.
TGTGCCAGCAGCAACCTCCGGGACAAGACGGGTGAAGCTTTCTTT
CASSNLRDKTGEAFF
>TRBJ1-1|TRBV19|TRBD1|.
TGTGCCAGTAGTAAAGAGATGGGACAGGGGAGCACTGAAGCTTTCTTT
CASSKEMGQGSTEAFF
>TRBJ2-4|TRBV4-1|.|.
TGCGCCAGCAGCCAAGATAAGGGGGGGCAATGGGGAAACATTCAGTACTTC
CASSQDKGGQWGNIQYF
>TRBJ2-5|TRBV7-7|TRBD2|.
TGTGCCAGCAGCTCTAGCGGGGTGTTAGAGACCCAGTACTTC
CASSSSGVLETQYF
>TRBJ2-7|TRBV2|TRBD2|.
TGTGCCAGCAGGTTACTAGCGGGGGGGCCATGGGAGCAGTACTTC
CASRLLAGGPWEQYF
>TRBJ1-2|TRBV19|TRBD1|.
TGTGCCAGTAGTACTACCGGGACAGGGGGCTATGGCTACACCTTC
CASSTTGTGGYGYTF
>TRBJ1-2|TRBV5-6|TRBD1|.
TGTGCCAGCAGCCACGTTGACAGGGGAGATGGCTACACCTTC
CASSHVDRGDGYTF
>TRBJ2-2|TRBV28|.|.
TGTGCCAGCCGGCCCCCAACGTCCACCGGGGAGCTGTTTTTT
CASRPPTSTGELFF
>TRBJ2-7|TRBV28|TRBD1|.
TGTGCCAGCAGCCCCGGGGACAGGGAGTGGGAGCAGTACTTC
CASSPGDREWEQYF
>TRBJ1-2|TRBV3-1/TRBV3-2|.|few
TGTGCCAGCAGCCAAGGTCCCCAAGCCTTAGAAGGCTACACCTTC
CASSQGPQALEGYTF
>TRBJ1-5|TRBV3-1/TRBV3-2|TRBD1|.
TGTGCCAGCAGCCGGGACAGTTTTCGGCAGCCCCAGCATTTT
CASSRDSFRQPQHF
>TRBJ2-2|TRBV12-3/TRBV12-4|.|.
TGTGCCAGCAGCCCGTCGTCGGCCGGGGAGCTGTTTTTT
CASSPSSAGELFF
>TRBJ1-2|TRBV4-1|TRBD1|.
TGCGCCAGCAGCCAATCCTTCGACAGGGGCCGGGGTGGCTACACCTTC
CASSQSFDRGRGGYTF
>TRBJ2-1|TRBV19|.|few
TGTGCCACCAACCACGGGAACAATGAGCAGTTCTTC
CATNHGNNEQFF
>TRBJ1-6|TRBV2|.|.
TGTGCCAGCCTCCTACAATCCTATTCACCCCTCCACTTT
CASLLQSYSPLHF
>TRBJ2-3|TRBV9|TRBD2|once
TGTGCCAGCAGCGCTCGGACTAGCGGGAGCACAGATACGCAGTATTTT
CASSARTSGSTDTQYF
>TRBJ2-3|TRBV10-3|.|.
TGTGCCATCAGTGAGTCGTTGGGGTCAGATACGCAGTATTTT
CAISESLGSDTQYF
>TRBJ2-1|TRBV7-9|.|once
TGTGCCAGCAGCTTACCGGGGGCGGATTCCTACAATGAGCAGTTCTTC
CASSLPGADSYNEQFF
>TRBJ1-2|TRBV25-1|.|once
TGTGCCAGCAGTGAAGGGCAGGCGGCTGGCTACACCTTC
CASSEGQAAGYTF
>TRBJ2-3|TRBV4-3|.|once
TGCGCCAGCAGCCAAGACAGAACAACTAGCACAGATACGCAGTATTTT
CASSQDRTTSTDTQYF
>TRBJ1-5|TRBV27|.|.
TGTGCCAGCAGTTTAATGGCGGGGGCGAGTCAGCCCCAGCATTTT
CASSLMAGASQPQHF
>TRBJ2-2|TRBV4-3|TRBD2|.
TGCGCCAGCAGCCAAGATCCGGGAGGCCGGAGCAACACCGGGGAGCTGTTTTTT
CASSQDPGGRSNTGELFF
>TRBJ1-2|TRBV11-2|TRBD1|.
TGTGCCAGCAGCGTGGGACAGACCTATGGCTACACCTTC
CASSVGQTYGYTF
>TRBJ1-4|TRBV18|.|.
TGTGCCAGCTCACCAGCAGTCGCAACTAATGAAAAACTGTTTTTT
CASSPAVATNEKLFF
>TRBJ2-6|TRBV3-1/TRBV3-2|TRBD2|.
TGTGCCAGCAGCCAAGATGGGCCACTAGCGGGGGGGTGGACTCCTGGGGCCAACGTCCTGACTTTC
CASSQDGPLAGGWTPGANVLTF
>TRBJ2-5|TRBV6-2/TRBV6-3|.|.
TGTGCCAGCAGTTACTCGCGGGGCCAAGAGACCCAGTACTTC
CASSYSRGQETQYF
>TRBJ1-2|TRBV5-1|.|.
TGCGCCAGCACTGAATCAGGGATTCGGGGCTACACCTTC
CASTESGIRGYTF
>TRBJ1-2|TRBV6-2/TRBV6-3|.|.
TGTGCCAGCAGTCCACCCCCAGGACAGTTCCAGTTTTATGGCTACACCTTC
CASSPPPGQFQFYGYTF
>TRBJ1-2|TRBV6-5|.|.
TGTGCCAGCAGGGCTACAGGGAGGGGCGATGGCTACACCTTC
CASRATGRGDGYTF
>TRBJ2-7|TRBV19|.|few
TGTGCCAGTAGTACGGGGGACTTCCGCTACGAGCAGTACTTC
CASSTGDFRYEQYF
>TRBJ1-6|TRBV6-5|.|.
TGTGCCAGCAGTTACTCGACGGCAGGCTATTCACCCCTCCACTTT
CASSYSTAGYSPLHF